Listed here is a single T cell receptor (beta chain). Its cognate antigen is unknown. The record originates from a study of T cells after yellow fever vaccination. 5'RACE template switching generated TCR cDNA, adding a universal primer site and UMIs. TCRdb reanalysed the 5' RACE reads using MiXCR and keeps one entry per CDR3 protein. The profile covers some 350,000 distinct CDR3 sequences, with approximately 4% appearing a single time and about 22% taken by the ten largest. General study findings and limits: Abundant clonotypes from the bulk population could have been carried over as contaminants into FACS-sorted repertoires. Some clonotypes were seen in both the CD4 and the CD8 compartments. These made up a small share and likely arose from convergent recombination.

J gave up 3 bases and V 1 base, and 7 bases lay outside the gene matches. The CDR3 covers 15 residues. Germline values: CDR1 DFQATT, CDR2 SNEGSKA (reference sequence). The source is a man aged 18 to 30 who received the YFV17D yellow fever vaccine. Sequenced material: PBMCs, taken 5 days after the yellow fever booster vaccination. The chain has TRBV20-1 and TRBJ1-1; TRBD1 matches at 8 bases. The CDR3 bases are TGCAGTGCTAGAGGGGCAGGGGGCCTGGACACTGAAGCTTTCTTT. It translates to CSARGAGGLDTEAFF.